The 4 T cell receptor beta chains presented below share a single source sample, sequenced in a study of graft-versus-host responses after intestinal transplantation. The antigens for these receptors are not known. The data were produced by immunoSEQ multiplex PCR, yet TCRdb's version contains in-frame clones alone and is incomplete. The sample holds about 85,000 clones, around 93% seen once. Specimen: unstimulated CD8+ T cells sorted from spleen or lymph node cells, collected before transplant. All receptors come from a human donor who was the organ donor for an intestinal transplant.

This sequence joins TRBV7-3 and TRBJ1-1; D remains ambiguous. V was trimmed by 4 bases and J by 0 bases, leaving 15 bases between them. Germline V CDR1 and CDR2: SGHTA, FQGTGA. CDR3 length: 16 residues. The CDR3 loop is CASSSPFPMMNTEAFF. CDR3 DNA: TGTGCCAGCAGCTCCCCCTTCCCGATGATGAACACTGAAGCTTTCTTT.

The gene calls are TRBV11-2 and TRBJ2-7, with D maybe TRBD1 (6 bases). CDR3 length: 16 amino acids. Germline assignment: CDR1 SGHAT and CDR2 FQNNGV. V lost 6 bases and J lost 0, with 18 bases in between. DNA of the CDR3: TGTGCCAGCAGATTTAAGATGGACAGTCTCTCCTACGAGCAGTACTTC. Its translation is CASRFKMDSLSYEQYF.

The chain recombines TRBV27 with TRBJ1-1; D perhaps matches TRBD1 (6 bases). Between the trimmed V and J ends, which lost 2 bases and 7 bases, there was a span of 17 bases. The V gene's germline CDR1 is MNHEY and CDR2 SMNVEV (reference sequence). This CDR3 region has 15 residues. CDR3 sequence reads: CASSLIGQGFGEAFF. CDR3 DNA sequence: TGTGCCAGCAGTTTAATTGGGCAGGGGTTCGGTGAAGCTTTCTTT.

The chain joins TRBV6-5 to TRBJ2-2; D is unresolved. Germline CDR1 reads MNHEY; CDR2 reads SVGAGI. V was cut by 1 base and J by 3 bases, with 12 bases left in between. The CDR3 spans 16 residues. CDR3 region: CASSYFTTPYTGELFF. CDR3 DNA sequence: TGTGCCAGCAGTTACTTTACGACTCCGTACACCGGGGAGCTGTTTTTT.